Each of the 21 T cell receptor beta chains below was sequenced from the same sample in a study of shared clonotypes between healthy human individuals (TCRdb year 2020). Library prep was done by the immunoSEQ multiplex PCR assay. This immuneACCESS table, as held by TCRdb, lists in-frame sequences with V and J called but not all clones. Of the missing ones, under half trace to an unresolved V gene in checked studies; the others have no known cause. A total of some 1 million clones appear in this sample, around four fifths of them only once. Approximately 1.5% of the sample is taken by the ten largest. Sequenced: memory CD4+ T cells sorted from blood. This sample's cell subset or site label indicates: CD45RA-negative fraction. The receptors were sampled from a young man in good health.

The rearrangement joins TRBV5-1 to TRBJ1-1, with D perhaps matching TRBD1 (5 bases). The germline gives CDR1 SGHRS, CDR2 YFSETQ. Trimming cost V 1 base and J 0 bases, with 10 bases left between them. This CDR3 contains 15 residues. CDR3 sequence reads: CASSLRVGVNTEAFF. The DNA of the CDR3 is TGCGCCAGCAGCTTGAGAGTGGGGGTGAACACTGAAGCTTTCTTT.

This chain uses TRBV4-2 with TRBJ1-6; unclear D gene. Between the trimmed V and J ends, which lost 0 bases and 2 bases, there was a span of 11 bases. The germline CDR1 and CDR2 sequences are LGHNA and YNFKEQ. The CDR3 contains 17 residues. The CDR3 DNA reads TGTGCCAGCAGCCAAGAGAATTCCGGGACCTATAATTCACCCCTCCACTTT. As protein: CASSQENSGTYNSPLHF.

This chain connects TRBV7-2 to TRBJ1-3; D call uncertain. CDR1 and CDR2 (germline): SGHTA, FQGNSA. The CDR3 has 13 residues. Trimming stripped 5 bases from V and 4 bases from J, with 9 bases between. The DNA of the CDR3 is TGTGCCAGCAGCCCCATTCCCGGAAACACCATATATTTT. It yields the protein CASSPIPGNTIYF. Supplemented by reference TRBV7-2 and TRBJ1-3, the full variable domain reads GAGVSQSPSNKVTEKGKDVELRCDPISGHTALYWYRQSLGQGLEFLIYFQGNSAPDKSGLPSDRFSAERTGGSVSTLTIQRTQQEDSAVYLCASSPIPGNTIYFGEGSWLTVV.

The chain combines TRBV6-6 with TRBJ2-2; perhaps TRBD1 as D (6 bases). V was shortened by 0 bases and J by 1 base, with 9 bases between the two germline ends. Per the germline V gene, CDR1 is MNHNY and CDR2 is SVGAGI (reference sequence). The CDR3 is made up of 16 amino acids. As DNA, the CDR3 is TGTGCCAGCAGTTACTCGAGGACAGAGAACACCGGGGAGCTGTTTTTT. This sequence encodes CASSYSRTENTGELFF.

The V call is TRBV4-3, the J call TRBJ1-4, with D possibly matching TRBD1 (5 bases). Trimming pared 1 base from V and 3 bases from J, leaving 12 bases between. Germline V gene lookup returns CDR1 LGHNA and CDR2 YSLEER. The CDR3 loop spans 16 amino acids. CDR3 coding DNA: TGCGCCAGCAGCCAAGGTTCAAGAGGGGCTAATGAAAAACTGTTTTTT. Translation gives CASSQGSRGANEKLFF.

The chain employs TRBV7-2 and TRBJ1-5; the match to TRBD1 covers 7 bases. The V gene's germline CDR1 is SGHTA and CDR2 FQGNSA. The CDR3 runs 14 residues. Trimming at V came to 5 bases and at J to 10 bases, leaving 11 bases not matched to a gene. The CDR3 coding sequence is TGTGCCAGCAGCCCAAAGACAGGGTGGAACCCCCAGCATTTT. Its protein product is CASSPKTGWNPQHF.

Comment on this clone: One end of the junction varies from germline; a read error may be responsible. The chain has TRBV7-7 and TRBJ2-2, with D maybe TRBD2 (5 bases). Germline values: CDR1 SSHAT, CDR2 FNYEAQ (reference sequence). CDR3 length equals 13 residues. Written as DNA, the CDR3 is TGTGCTAGCAGCTTGGACTCCGGCGGGGAGCTGTTTTTT. Its translation is CASSLDSGGELFF. The whole variable domain, remainder taken from reference TRBV7-7 and TRBJ2-2, is GAGVSQSPRYKVTKRGQDVTLRCDPISSHATLYWYQQALGQGPEFLTYFNYEAQPDKSGLPSDRFSAERPEGSISTLTIQRTEQRDSAMYRCASSLDSGGELFFGEGSRLTVL.

The rearrangement joins TRBV5-6 to TRBJ1-4, with TRBD1 as a possible D gene (5 bases). Trimming stripped 3 bases from V and 6 bases from J, with 9 bases between. Germline V gene lookup returns CDR1 SGHDT and CDR2 YYEEEE. The CDR3 runs to 13 residues. DNA of the CDR3: TGTGCCAGCAGCTATGGGGGTGATGAAAAACTGTTTTTT. Amino acid sequence: CASSYGGDEKLFF.

This clone was seen only once. The chain has TRBV7-9 and TRBJ2-4, with 9 bases fitting TRBD1. With V trimmed by 5 bases and J by 1 base, 9 bases remained unmatched. In germline, CDR1 is SEHNR, CDR2 FQNEAQ (reference sequence). The CDR3 has 17 amino acids. The CDR3, as DNA: TGTGCCAGCAGCCCGGACAGGGGATGGGGGGCCAAAAACATTCAGTACTTC. Its protein is CASSPDRGWGAKNIQYF.

The chain links TRBV7-2 to TRBJ2-1, with unresolved D. The germline V gene has CDR1 SGHTA and CDR2 FQGNSA. The CDR3 runs to 11 residues. With 6 bases removed from V and 5 bases from J, the gap between germline ends came to 5 bases. The CDR3 region has the DNA TGTGCCAGCAGTTCGGACAATGAGCAGTTCTTC. Translating it yields CASSSDNEQFF. Together with reference TRBV7-2 and TRBJ2-1, the CDR3 gives the full variable domain: GAGVSQSPSNKVTEKGKDVELRCDPISGHTALYWYRQSLGQGLEFLIYFQGNSAPDKSGLPSDRFSAERTGGSVSTLTIQRTQQEDSAVYLCASSSDNEQFFGPGTRLTVL.

This clone came up a few times. V gene TRBV7-2 combines with J gene TRBJ2-7, with 7 bases that match TRBD1. Germline lookup yields CDR1 SGHTA and CDR2 FQGNSA. V shed 6 bases, J shed 7 bases, and the junction held 9 bases outside the gene matches. The CDR3 has 13 amino acids. The DNA of the CDR3 is TGTGCCAGCAGTCCTACAGGGGTGGGGGAGCAGTACTTC. This encodes CASSPTGVGEQYF.

CDR3 coding DNA: TGCGCCAGCAGCCACCCGGACAGGGAAGGGACCCAGTACTTC. The encoded protein is CASSHPDREGTQYF. The chain joins TRBV4-1 to TRBJ2-5; TRBD1 matches 8 bases. The CDR3 is made up of 14 amino acids. With 3 bases clipped from V and 7 bases from J, the junction kept 7 bases outside the gene matches. Germline CDR1 is MGHRA and CDR2 is YSYEKL.

The chain joins TRBV5-4 to TRBJ2-2, with TRBD1 identical over 8 bases. This CDR3 is 15 amino acids long. Germline assignment: CDR1 SGHNT and CDR2 YYREEE (reference sequence). J lost 4 bases, V lost 5 bases, and 7 bases had no gene match. This CDR3 is CASRPDRGSTGELFF. The CDR3 DNA sequence: TGTGCCAGCAGGCCCGACAGGGGAAGCACCGGGGAGCTGTTTTTT.

This chain links TRBV11-2 with TRBJ2-7; no clear D gene. This CDR3 region has 17 residues. Trimming stripped 0 bases from V and 3 bases from J, with 18 bases between. In germline, CDR1 is SGHAT, CDR2 FQNNGV. Here the CDR3 reads CASSLESIWTLGYEQYF. The DNA of the CDR3 is TGTGCCAGCAGCTTAGAATCGATTTGGACGCTTGGCTACGAGCAGTACTTC.

The CDR3, as DNA: TGTGCCAGCAGTCCCCAGGGGGGCTATACCGGGGAGCTGTTTTTT. Translated, it gives CASSPQGGYTGELFF. The rearrangement links TRBV6-5 to TRBJ2-2, with TRBD1 as a possible D gene (7 bases). This CDR3 spans 15 amino acids. V lost 5 bases, J lost 5 bases, and 15 bases lay in between. Germline loops: CDR1 MNHEY, CDR2 SVGAGI.

The CDR3 DNA is TGTGCCAGCAGAATCCAGGGGGGACCTCAGGAAAAACTGTTTTTT. It is translated as CASRIQGGPQEKLFF. This chain connects TRBV7-2 to TRBJ1-4; 7 bases are a match to TRBD1. The trim removed 6 bases at V and 8 bases at J, leaving 12 bases unmatched. The germline V gene has CDR1 SGHTA and CDR2 FQGNSA. The CDR3 is 15 amino acids.

V is TRBV5-1 and J is TRBJ2-2; D gene unclear. V lost 7 bases to trimming and J lost 5 bases, with 12 bases between them. The CDR3 sequence is 13 residues long. Germline CDR1 reads SGHRS; CDR2 reads YFSETQ. The CDR3 DNA sequence: TGCGCCAGCTATACTCAGAGTACCGGGGAGCTGTTTTTT. Amino acids: CASYTQSTGELFF.

The chain has TRBV5-1 and TRBJ2-7; D may match TRBD1 or TRBD2 (5 bases each). Germline assignment: CDR1 SGHRS and CDR2 YFSETQ. The CDR3 sequence is 15 residues long. V was pared by 1 base and J by 0 bases, with 11 bases between. As DNA, the CDR3 is TGCGCCAGCAGCTTGTGGCCAGGGAGCTCCTACGAGCAGTACTTC. It codes for CASSLWPGSSYEQYF.

Comment on this clone: The same CDR3 can be traced to other DNA sequences in this sample. This chain uses TRBV10-2 with TRBJ2-1; D not resolved. V lost 6 bases and J 2 bases, leaving 8 bases between the germline ends. The CDR3 is made up of 13 amino acids. The germline gives CDR1 WSHSY, CDR2 SAAADI. The CDR3 is CASSPGPYNEQFF. The DNA of the CDR3 is TGCGCCAGCAGCCCGGGCCCCTACAATGAGCAGTTCTTC.

The chain employs TRBV2 and TRBJ1-1, with D perhaps TRBD1 (5 bases). The V end was cut by 6 bases, the J end by 7 bases, with 15 bases between. This CDR3 contains 13 residues. Looked up from germline, CDR1 is SNHLY and CDR2 is FYNNEI. The DNA for the CDR3 is TGTGCCAGCAGCTGGACACGGCGGGATGAAGCTTTCTTT. Translation: CASSWTRRDEAFF. Using reference TRBV2 and TRBJ1-1 for the parts outside the CDR3, the full variable domain is EPEVTQTPSHQVTQMGQEVILRCVPISNHLYFYWYRQILGQKVEFLVSFYNNEISEKSEIFDDQFSVERPDGSNFTLKIRSTKLEDSAMYFCASSWTRRDEAFFGQGTRLTVV.

CDR3 residues: CASRNGDRGAGANVLTF. CDR3 sequence (DNA): TGTGCCAGCAGAAATGGGGACAGGGGGGCTGGGGCCAACGTCCTGACTTTC. The chain recombines TRBV28 with TRBJ2-6, with TRBD1 matching 11 bases. Germline lookup yields CDR1 MDHEN and CDR2 SYDVKM. The CDR3 extends over 17 amino acids. Unmatched junction bases numbered 6, after V lost 6 bases and J lost 2 bases. The whole variable domain, remainder taken from reference TRBV28 and TRBJ2-6, is DVKVTQSSRYLVKRTGEKVFLECVQDMDHENMFWYRQDPGLGLRLIYFSYDVKMKEKGDIPEGYSVSREKKERFSLILESASTNQTSMYLCASRNGDRGAGANVLTFGAGSRLTVL.